A selection of T cell receptor beta chains follows, all from one sample in a study of tumor-infiltrating lymphocytes in primary liver carcinoma. TCRdb independently ran MiXCR on the multiplex PCR reads; one entry per CDR3 protein. The top ten clones hold around a third of a sample with tens of thousands of distinct CDR3 sequences, 60% to 85% of them seen once. The sample taken for sequencing was liver tumor tissue from sampling region 5. These TCRs come from a man in his forties or fifties with primary liver carcinoma and hepatitis B virus infection. Both conserved end residues are part of each CDR3. The order of the fields is CDR3 length, D gene, clone size, V gene, J gene, CDR3 protein, CDR3 DNA. A D gene is named only where the DNA matches it firmly. Clone size, where shown, is once, few, many, or a class for clones that have expanded.

cdr3_length: 14; d_call: -; clone_size: -; v_call: TRBV6-2/TRBV6-3; j_call: TRBJ1-1; cdr3_aa: CAGSHPGLNTEAFF; cdr3_nt: TGTGCCGGCAGTCACCCAGGGCTGAACACTGAAGCTTTCTTT
cdr3_length: 14; d_call: -; clone_size: -; v_call: TRBV11-2; j_call: TRBJ2-1; cdr3_aa: CASSFYRSVSEQFF; cdr3_nt: TGCGCCAGCAGCTTTTACCGGTCAGTTAGTGAGCAGTTCTTC
cdr3_length: 13; d_call: -; clone_size: -; v_call: TRBV5-1; j_call: TRBJ1-2; cdr3_aa: CVSSSTKAIGYTF; cdr3_nt: TGCGTCAGTAGTTCGACCAAAGCGATCGGCTACACCTTC
cdr3_length: 11; d_call: -; clone_size: medium-sized; v_call: TRBV6-2/TRBV6-3; j_call: TRBJ2-5; cdr3_aa: CASSLQETQYF; cdr3_nt: TGTGCCAGCAGTCTACAAGAGACCCAGTACTTC
cdr3_length: 15; d_call: -; clone_size: -; v_call: TRBV11-2; j_call: TRBJ2-7; cdr3_aa: CANSLTFTEGYEQYF; cdr3_nt: TGTGCCAACAGCTTAACTTTCACGGAAGGATACGAGCAGTACTTC
cdr3_length: 15; d_call: TRBD1; clone_size: -; v_call: TRBV7-9; j_call: TRBJ2-3; cdr3_aa: CAISGTGGGEDTQYF; cdr3_nt: TGTGCCATCAGCGGGACAGGGGGCGGCGAGGATACACAGTATTTT
cdr3_length: 16; d_call: TRBD2; clone_size: many; v_call: TRBV5-4; j_call: TRBJ2-3; cdr3_aa: CASSPGLAGATDTQYF; cdr3_nt: TGTGCCAGCAGCCCGGGACTAGCGGGGGCCACAGATACGCAGTATTTT
cdr3_length: 14; d_call: -; clone_size: large; v_call: TRBV11-2; j_call: TRBJ2-2; cdr3_aa: CASSPDYWAGELFF; cdr3_nt: TGTGCCAGCAGCCCGGACTATTGGGCCGGGGAGCTGTTTTTT
cdr3_length: 13; d_call: -; clone_size: -; v_call: TRBV5-1; j_call: TRBJ1-1; cdr3_aa: CVSSLDGNTEAFF; cdr3_nt: TGCGTCAGCAGCTTGGATGGGAATACTGAAGCTTTCTTT
cdr3_length: 17; d_call: -; clone_size: -; v_call: TRBV14; j_call: TRBJ1-2; cdr3_aa: CASSQRYQPQGHYGYTF; cdr3_nt: TGTGCCAGCAGCCAACGATATCAGCCTCAAGGGCACTATGGCTACACCTTC
cdr3_length: 13; d_call: -; clone_size: -; v_call: TRBV11-2; j_call: TRBJ2-2; cdr3_aa: CASSLVQTGELFF; cdr3_nt: TGTGCCAGCAGCTTAGTACAGACCGGGGAGCTGTTTTTT
cdr3_length: 14; d_call: TRBD2; clone_size: -; v_call: TRBV29-1; j_call: TRBJ2-3; cdr3_aa: CGGLSGKGTDTQYF; cdr3_nt: TGCGGCGGCCTAAGCGGGAAGGGAACAGATACGCAGTATTTT
cdr3_length: 13; d_call: -; clone_size: many; v_call: TRBV5-1; j_call: TRBJ1-2; cdr3_aa: CASSLAAGYGYTF; cdr3_nt: TGCGCCAGCAGCTTGGCGGCGGGCTATGGCTACACCTTC
cdr3_length: 13; d_call: -; clone_size: -; v_call: TRBV28; j_call: TRBJ1-5; cdr3_aa: CATSAGPRQPQHF; cdr3_nt: TGTGCCACCTCCGCAGGGCCCCGTCAGCCCCAGCATTTT
cdr3_length: 13; d_call: -; clone_size: -; v_call: TRBV6-5; j_call: TRBJ2-3; cdr3_aa: CASIRGSEDTHYF; cdr3_nt: TGTGCCAGCATACGGGGGTCAGAAGATACGCACTATTTT
cdr3_length: 16; d_call: TRBD2; clone_size: -; v_call: TRBV6-1; j_call: TRBJ2-3; cdr3_aa: CASNQLAGLTTDRQYF; cdr3_nt: TGTGCCAGCAATCAATTAGCGGGTTTAACCACAGATAGGCAGTATTTC
cdr3_length: 15; d_call: -; clone_size: once; v_call: TRBV10-3; j_call: TRBJ2-7; cdr3_aa: CAISESGSAYDERYF; cdr3_nt: TGTGCCATCAGTGAGTCCGGGTCCGCGTACGACGAGCGGTACTTC
cdr3_length: 15; d_call: TRBD1; clone_size: -; v_call: TRBV11-2; j_call: TRBJ2-7; cdr3_aa: CASILGTGRTYEQYF; cdr3_nt: TGTGCAAGCATCCTAGGGACAGGGAGAACCTACGAGCAGTACTTC
cdr3_length: 15; d_call: TRBD2; clone_size: -; v_call: TRBV6-5; j_call: TRBJ2-1; cdr3_aa: CAAGPGLAGVNKQFF; cdr3_nt: TGTGCCGCCGGGCCGGGCCTAGCGGGAGTGAATAAGCAGTTCTTC
cdr3_length: 13; d_call: TRBD2; clone_size: -; v_call: TRBV11-2; j_call: TRBJ2-7; cdr3_aa: CAISFGGASGQYF; cdr3_nt: TGCGCCATCAGCTTCGGAGGGGCTAGCGGGCAGTACTTC
cdr3_length: 11; d_call: -; clone_size: -; v_call: TRBV20-1; j_call: TRBJ2-1; cdr3_aa: CSASSYNEQFF; cdr3_nt: TGCAGTGCTAGTTCCTACAATGAGCAGTTCTTC
cdr3_length: 17; d_call: -; clone_size: -; v_call: TRBV11-2; j_call: TRBJ2-2; cdr3_aa: CASSLASGRANTGELLF; cdr3_nt: TGTGCCAGCAGCTTAGCATCAGGAAGGGCGAACACCGGGGAACTGCTTTTT
cdr3_length: 14; d_call: -; clone_size: -; v_call: TRBV5-1; j_call: TRBJ2-1; cdr3_aa: CASSTGDPDSEQFF; cdr3_nt: TGCGCCAGCAGCACTGGGGACCCGGACAGTGAGCAGTTCTTC
cdr3_length: 18; d_call: -; clone_size: -; v_call: TRBV4-2; j_call: TRBJ2-3; cdr3_aa: CAGSQVALLAEATHTQYF; cdr3_nt: TGTGCCGGCAGCCAAGTGGCGCTTCTAGCAGAAGCGACACATACGCAGTATTTT
cdr3_length: 14; d_call: -; clone_size: -; v_call: TRBV4-2; j_call: TRBJ1-5; cdr3_aa: CVSSHGLDWQPQHF; cdr3_nt: TGTGTCAGCAGCCATGGACTTGATTGGCAGCCCCAGCATTTT
cdr3_length: 15; d_call: TRBD2; clone_size: -; v_call: TRBV29-1; j_call: TRBJ2-1; cdr3_aa: CSVEGLAGAPSELFF; cdr3_nt: TGCAGTGTCGAGGGTCTGGCGGGAGCTCCCAGTGAGCTGTTCTTC
cdr3_length: 13; d_call: -; clone_size: once; v_call: TRBV11-2; j_call: TRBJ2-2; cdr3_aa: CATSLTDTGGLFF; cdr3_nt: TGTGCCACCAGCTTGACGGACACCGGGGGTCTGTTTTTT
cdr3_length: 13; d_call: -; clone_size: -; v_call: TRBV30; j_call: TRBJ2-2; cdr3_aa: CVSDGSKTGELFF; cdr3_nt: TGTGTTTCGGACGGATCGAAGACCGGGGAGCTGTTTTTT
cdr3_length: 14; d_call: -; clone_size: many; v_call: TRBV6-1; j_call: TRBJ2-1; cdr3_aa: CASRRGGLVQEQFF; cdr3_nt: TGTGCCAGCAGGAGGGGGGGTTTAGTACAGGAGCAGTTCTTC
cdr3_length: 16; d_call: TRBD2; clone_size: -; v_call: TRBV6-1; j_call: TRBJ2-1; cdr3_aa: CASRPPGLAAYNVQFF; cdr3_nt: TGTGCCAGCCGTCCCCCAGGACTAGCAGCCTACAATGTGCAGTTCTTC
cdr3_length: 14; d_call: -; clone_size: -; v_call: TRBV6-1; j_call: TRBJ2-2; cdr3_aa: CASSGQGRTGELPF; cdr3_nt: TGTGCCAGCAGTGGTCAGGGGCGGACCGGGGAGCTGCCTTTT
cdr3_length: 18; d_call: TRBD2; clone_size: -; v_call: TRBV4-2; j_call: TRBJ2-7; cdr3_aa: CANSGKPGLVGGPYEQYF; cdr3_nt: TGTGCCAACAGTGGAAAACCGGGACTAGTGGGAGGGCCATATGAGCAGTACTTC
cdr3_length: 13; d_call: TRBD1; clone_size: few; v_call: TRBV29-1; j_call: TRBJ2-5; cdr3_aa: CSVRDSPWETQYF; cdr3_nt: TGTAGCGTTCGGGACAGTCCTTGGGAGACCCAGTACTTC
cdr3_length: 14; d_call: -; clone_size: -; v_call: TRBV6-2/TRBV6-3; j_call: TRBJ1-1; cdr3_aa: CASRYPELNTVAFF; cdr3_nt: TGTGCCAGCAGATACCCCGAGCTGAACACTGTAGCTTTCTTT
cdr3_length: 16; d_call: -; clone_size: -; v_call: TRBV4-3; j_call: TRBJ2-2; cdr3_aa: CASSQNQKGSPGEPFF; cdr3_nt: TGCGCCAGCAGCCAAAACCAAAAAGGAAGCCCCGGGGAGCCGTTTTTT
cdr3_length: 15; d_call: -; clone_size: -; v_call: TRBV5-4; j_call: TRBJ2-1; cdr3_aa: CASSPPGLSCNEQFF; cdr3_nt: TGTGCCAGCAGCCCCCCCGGCTTATCCTGCAATGAGCAGTTCTTC
cdr3_length: 13; d_call: TRBD2; clone_size: many; v_call: TRBV5-6; j_call: TRBJ2-7; cdr3_aa: CASVLAGGYEQYF; cdr3_nt: TGTGCCAGCGTACTAGCGGGAGGCTACGAGCAGTACTTC
cdr3_length: 13; d_call: -; clone_size: -; v_call: TRBV20-1; j_call: TRBJ2-1; cdr3_aa: CSAGAPSYNEQFF; cdr3_nt: TGCAGTGCAGGAGCCCCTTCCTACAATGAGCAGTTCTTC
cdr3_length: 15; d_call: TRBD1; clone_size: -; v_call: TRBV4-1; j_call: TRBJ2-7; cdr3_aa: CADSQGMRGPGEQYF; cdr3_nt: TGCGCCGACAGCCAAGGGATGAGGGGGCCGGGCGAGCAGTACTTC
cdr3_length: 14; d_call: -; clone_size: -; v_call: TRBV13; j_call: TRBJ2-7; cdr3_aa: CASSLRLRNPEQYF; cdr3_nt: TGTGCCAGCAGCTTACGGCTCCGGAACCCCGAGCAGTACTTT
cdr3_length: 13; d_call: TRBD2; clone_size: -; v_call: TRBV6-2/TRBV6-3; j_call: TRBJ2-7; cdr3_aa: CTTRASGRYEQYF; cdr3_nt: TGTACCACCCGGGCTAGCGGGAGATATGAGCAGTACTTC